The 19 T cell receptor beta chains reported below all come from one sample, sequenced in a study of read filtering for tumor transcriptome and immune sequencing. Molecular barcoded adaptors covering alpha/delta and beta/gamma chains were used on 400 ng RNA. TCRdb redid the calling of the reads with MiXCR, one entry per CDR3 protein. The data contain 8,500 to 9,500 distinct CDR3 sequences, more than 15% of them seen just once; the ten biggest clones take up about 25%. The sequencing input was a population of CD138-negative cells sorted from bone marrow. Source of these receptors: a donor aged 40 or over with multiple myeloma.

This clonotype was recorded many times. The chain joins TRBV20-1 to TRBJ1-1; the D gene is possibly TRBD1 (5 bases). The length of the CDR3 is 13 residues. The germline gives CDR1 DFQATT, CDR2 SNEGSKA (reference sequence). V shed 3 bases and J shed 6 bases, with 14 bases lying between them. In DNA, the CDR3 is TGCAGTGCTAGTAGTTATACGGGGGCTGAAGCTTTCTTT. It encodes CSASSYTGAEAFF.

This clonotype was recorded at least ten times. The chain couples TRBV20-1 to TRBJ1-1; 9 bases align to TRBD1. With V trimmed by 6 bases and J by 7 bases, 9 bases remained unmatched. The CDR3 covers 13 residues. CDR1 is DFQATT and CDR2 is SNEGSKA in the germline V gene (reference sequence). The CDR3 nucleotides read TGCAGTGCACTGACAGGGGGGAATGGTGAAGCTTTCTTT. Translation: CSALTGGNGEAFF.

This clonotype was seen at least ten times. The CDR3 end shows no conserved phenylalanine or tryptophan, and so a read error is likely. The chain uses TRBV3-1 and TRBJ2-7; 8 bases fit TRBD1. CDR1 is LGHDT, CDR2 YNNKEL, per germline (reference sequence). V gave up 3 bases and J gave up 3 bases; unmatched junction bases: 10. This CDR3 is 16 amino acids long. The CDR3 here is CASSHTDRVGFYEQYL. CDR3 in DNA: TGTGCCAGCAGCCACACGGACAGGGTAGGCTTCTACGAGCAGTACCTC.

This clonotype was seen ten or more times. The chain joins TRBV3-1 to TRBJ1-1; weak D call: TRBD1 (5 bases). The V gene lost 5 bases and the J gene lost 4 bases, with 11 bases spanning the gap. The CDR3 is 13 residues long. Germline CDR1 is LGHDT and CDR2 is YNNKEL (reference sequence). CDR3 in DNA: TGTGCCAGCAGCTCCCAGGGCCGCACTGAAGCTTTCTTT. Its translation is CASSSQGRTEAFF.

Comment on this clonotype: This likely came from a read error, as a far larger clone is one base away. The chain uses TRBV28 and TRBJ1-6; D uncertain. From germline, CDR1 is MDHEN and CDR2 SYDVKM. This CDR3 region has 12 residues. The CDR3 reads CASSSGSPEALF. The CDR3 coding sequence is TGTGCCAGCAGTTCCGGGTCACCCGAGGCTCTCTTT.

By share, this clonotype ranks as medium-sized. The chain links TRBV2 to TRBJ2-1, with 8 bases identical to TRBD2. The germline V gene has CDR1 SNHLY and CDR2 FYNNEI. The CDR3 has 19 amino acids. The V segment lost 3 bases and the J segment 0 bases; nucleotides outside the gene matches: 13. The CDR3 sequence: CASSDPHGAGGLSYNEQFF. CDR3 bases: TGTGCCAGCAGTGACCCCCACGGCGCGGGGGGCCTCTCCTACAATGAGCAGTTCTTC.

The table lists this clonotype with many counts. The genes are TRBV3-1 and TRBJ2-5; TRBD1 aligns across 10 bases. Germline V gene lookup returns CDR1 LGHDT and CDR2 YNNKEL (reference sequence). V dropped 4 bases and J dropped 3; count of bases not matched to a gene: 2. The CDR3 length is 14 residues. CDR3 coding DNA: TGTGCCAGCAGCCGACAGGGGGCTGAAGAGACCCAGTACTTC. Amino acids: CASSRQGAEETQYF.

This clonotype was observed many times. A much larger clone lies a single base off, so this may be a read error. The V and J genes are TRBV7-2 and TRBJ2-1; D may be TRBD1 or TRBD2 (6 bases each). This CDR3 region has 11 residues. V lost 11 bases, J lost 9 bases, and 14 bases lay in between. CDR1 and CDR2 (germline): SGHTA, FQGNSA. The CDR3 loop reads CAGLGGTEQFF. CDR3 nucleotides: TGTGCCGGCCTGGGGGGCACTGAGCAGTTCTTC. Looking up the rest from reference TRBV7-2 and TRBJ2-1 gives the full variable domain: GAGVSQSPSNKVTEKGKDVELRCDPISGHTALYWYRQSLGQGLEFLIYFQGNSAPDKSGLPSDRFSAERTGGSVSTLTIQRTQQEDSAVYLCAGLGGTEQFFGPGTRLTVL.

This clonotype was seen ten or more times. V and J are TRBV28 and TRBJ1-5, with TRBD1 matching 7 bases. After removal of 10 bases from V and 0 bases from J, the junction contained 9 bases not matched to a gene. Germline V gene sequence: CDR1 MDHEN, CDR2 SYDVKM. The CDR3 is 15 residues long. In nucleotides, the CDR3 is TGTGCCACCCGGCGGGCAGGGGGTAGCAATCAGCCCCAGCATTTT. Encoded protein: CATRRAGGSNQPQHF.

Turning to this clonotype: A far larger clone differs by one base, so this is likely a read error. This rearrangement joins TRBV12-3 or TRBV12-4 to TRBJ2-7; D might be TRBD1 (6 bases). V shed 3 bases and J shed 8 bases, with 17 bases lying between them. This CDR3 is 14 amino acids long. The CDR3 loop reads CASSFGTGKQKQYF. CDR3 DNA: TGTGCCAGCAGTTTCGGAACAGGGAAACAGAAGCAGTACTTC.

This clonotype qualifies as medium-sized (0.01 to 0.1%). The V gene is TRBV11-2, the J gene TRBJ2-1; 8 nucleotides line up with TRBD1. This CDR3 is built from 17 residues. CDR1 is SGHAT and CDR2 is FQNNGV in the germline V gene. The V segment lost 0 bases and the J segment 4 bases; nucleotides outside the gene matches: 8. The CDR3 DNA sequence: TGTGCCAGCAGCTTAGATCGGTCAGGGGGCAAATACAATGAGCAGTTCTTC. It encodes CASSLDRSGGKYNEQFF.

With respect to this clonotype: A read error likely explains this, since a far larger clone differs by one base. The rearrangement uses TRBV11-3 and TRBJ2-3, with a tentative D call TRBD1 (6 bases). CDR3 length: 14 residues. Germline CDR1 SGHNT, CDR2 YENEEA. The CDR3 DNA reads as TGTGCCAGCAGCTTAGGGGGGCCCATGGATACGCGGTATTTT. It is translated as CASSLGGPMDTRYF. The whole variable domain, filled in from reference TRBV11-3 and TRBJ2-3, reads EAGVVQSPRYKIIEKKQPVAFWCNPISGHNTLYWYLQNLGQGPELLIRYENEEAVDDSQLPKDRFSAERLKGVDSTLKIQPAELGDSAVYLCASSLGGPMDTRYFGPGTRLTVL.

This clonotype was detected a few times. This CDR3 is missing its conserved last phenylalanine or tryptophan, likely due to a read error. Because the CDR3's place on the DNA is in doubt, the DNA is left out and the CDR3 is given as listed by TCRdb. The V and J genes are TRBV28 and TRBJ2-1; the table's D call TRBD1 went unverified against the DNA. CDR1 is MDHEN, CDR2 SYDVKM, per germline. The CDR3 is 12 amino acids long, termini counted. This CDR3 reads CASSLMGDEQVC.

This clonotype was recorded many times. The CDR3 loop reads CASSSPRTGRYEQYF. DNA for the CDR3: TGTGCCAGCTCTTCCCCTAGGACAGGAAGATACGAGCAGTACTTC. V and J are TRBV2 and TRBJ2-7; 7 bases map to TRBD1. Germline CDR1 SNHLY, CDR2 FYNNEI. The trim removed 8 bases at V and 4 bases at J, leaving 14 bases unmatched. The CDR3 covers 15 residues.

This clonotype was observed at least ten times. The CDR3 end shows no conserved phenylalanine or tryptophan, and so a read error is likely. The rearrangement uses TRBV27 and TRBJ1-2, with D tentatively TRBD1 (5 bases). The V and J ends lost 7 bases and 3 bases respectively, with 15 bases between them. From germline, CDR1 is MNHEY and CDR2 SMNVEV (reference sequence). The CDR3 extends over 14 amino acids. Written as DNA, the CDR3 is TGTGCCAGCATTCAAAAAAGGGGAGACTATGGCTACACCCTC. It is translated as CASIQKRGDYGYTL.

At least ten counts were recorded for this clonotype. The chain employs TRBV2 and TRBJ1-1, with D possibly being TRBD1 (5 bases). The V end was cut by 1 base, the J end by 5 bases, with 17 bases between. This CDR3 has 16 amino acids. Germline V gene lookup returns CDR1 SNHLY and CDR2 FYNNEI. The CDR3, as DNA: TGTGCCAGCAGTGAAGTCAATCCGGGGCGGTGGACTGAAGCTTTCTTT. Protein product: CASSEVNPGRWTEAFF.

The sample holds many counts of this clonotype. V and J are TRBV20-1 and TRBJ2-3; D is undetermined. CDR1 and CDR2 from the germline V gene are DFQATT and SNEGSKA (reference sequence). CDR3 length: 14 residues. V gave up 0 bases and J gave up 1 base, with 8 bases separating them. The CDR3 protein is CSAREALGTDTQYF. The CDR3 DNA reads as TGCAGTGCTAGAGAGGCTTTGGGCACAGATACGCAGTATTTT.

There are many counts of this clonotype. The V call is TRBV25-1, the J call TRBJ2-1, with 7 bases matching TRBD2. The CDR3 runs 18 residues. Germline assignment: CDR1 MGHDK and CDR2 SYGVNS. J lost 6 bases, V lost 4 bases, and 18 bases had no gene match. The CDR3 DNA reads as TGTGCCAGCAGTGCCTTAGGGGCGGGAGAATCTGGGGGCAATGAGCAGTTCTTC. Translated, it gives CASSALGAGESGGNEQFF.

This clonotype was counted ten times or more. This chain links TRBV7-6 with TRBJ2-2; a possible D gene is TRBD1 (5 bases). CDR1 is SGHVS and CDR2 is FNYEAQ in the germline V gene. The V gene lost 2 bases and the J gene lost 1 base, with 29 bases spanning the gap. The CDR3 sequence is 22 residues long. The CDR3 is CASSLSLWGAPDPRGNTGELFF. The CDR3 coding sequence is TGTGCCAGCAGCTTATCCCTTTGGGGCGCGCCAGACCCGAGAGGGAACACCGGGGAGCTGTTTTTT.